These 22 T cell receptor beta chains were sequenced from one sample in a study of blood T cell repertoires in COVID-19. TCRdb's copy holds only in-frame clones and misses some; the assay was immunoSEQ multiplex PCR. The sample lists nearly 80,000 clones; roughly 80% were seen once. Sequencing input: peripheral blood. These receptors came from a woman in her 70s with acute or convalescent COVID-19.

The chain has TRBV6-1 and TRBJ2-2; 8 bases line up with TRBD2. With V trimmed by 0 bases and J by 5 bases, 8 bases remained unmatched. This CDR3 is 17 amino acids long. Germline V gene data show CDR1 as MNHNS and CDR2 as SASEGT. The CDR3 DNA follows: TGTGCCAGCAGTGAAGCTAGAACTAGCGGAGGAACCGGGGAGCTGTTTTTT. Translated, it gives CASSEARTSGGTGELFF.

The gene calls are TRBV19 and TRBJ1-1, with no clear D. CDR1 and CDR2 (germline): LNHDA, SQIVND (reference sequence). CDR3 size: 15 residues. Trimming took 1 base from V and 6 from J, leaving 15 bases between them. The CDR3 here is CASSIAPGIGAEAFF. The CDR3, as DNA: TGTGCCAGTAGTATAGCACCCGGGATTGGTGCTGAAGCTTTCTTT. Complete variable domain (other parts from reference TRBV19 and TRBJ1-1): DGGITQSPKYLFRKEGQNVTLSCEQNLNHDAMYWYRQDPGQGLRLIYYSQIVNDFQKGDIAEGYSVSREKKESFPLTVTSAQKNPTAFYLCASSIAPGIGAEAFFGQGTRLTVV.

The chain links TRBV5-1 to TRBJ1-4; D unclear. The germline V gene encodes CDR1 SGHRS and CDR2 YFSETQ. The CDR3 is 14 amino acids. The germline V and J ends were trimmed by 1 base and 3 bases, with 7 bases remaining between them. The CDR3 sequence: CASSLISSNEKLFF. As DNA, the CDR3 is TGCGCCAGCAGCTTGATTTCCTCTAATGAAAAACTGTTTTTT. Variable domain in full (rest from reference TRBV5-1 and TRBJ1-4): KAGVTQTPRYLIKTRGQQVTLSCSPISGHRSVSWYQQTPGQGLQFLFEYFSETQRNKGNFPGRFSGRQFSNSRSEMNVSTLELGDSALYLCASSLISSNEKLFFGSGTQLSVL.

The chain combines TRBV5-1 with TRBJ2-1, with 8 bases that match TRBD2. Germline CDR1 SGHRS, CDR2 YFSETQ. The J segment lost 8 bases and the V segment lost 4 bases, leaving 11 bases of the junction unmatched. This CDR3 is built from 15 residues. The CDR3 spells CASSERPAGVHEQFF. CDR3 nucleotides: TGCGCCAGCAGCGAACGGCCAGCGGGAGTACATGAGCAGTTCTTC. The variable domain in full, with the rest retrieved from reference TRBV5-1 and TRBJ2-1, is KAGVTQTPRYLIKTRGQQVTLSCSPISGHRSVSWYQQTPGQGLQFLFEYFSETQRNKGNFPGRFSGRQFSNSRSEMNVSTLELGDSALYLCASSERPAGVHEQFFGPGTRLTVL.

V gene TRBV2 combines with J gene TRBJ1-4; no clear D. The CDR3 is 15 amino acids. Germline V gene sequence: CDR1 SNHLY, CDR2 FYNNEI. Trimming stripped 7 bases from V and 0 bases from J, with 12 bases between. Here the CDR3 reads CASNQRASTNEKLFF. CDR3 nucleotides: TGTGCCAGCAATCAGAGGGCTTCAACTAATGAAAAACTGTTTTTT.

The rearrangement uses TRBV11-1 and TRBJ1-1; TRBD1 is a possible D gene (5 bases). Trimming removed 3 bases from V and 6 bases from J, with 11 bases in between. Germline CDR1 is SGHAT and CDR2 is FQDESV (reference sequence). The CDR3 is 13 residues long. For the CDR3, the DNA is TGTGCCAGCAGCTTGTCAGGGCTCCCTGAAGCTTTCTTT. Protein: CASSLSGLPEAFF.

The CDR3: CASSRAVRLAGTDTQYF. CDR3 bases: TGTGCCAGCAGCAGAGCCGTCCGGCTAGCGGGAACAGATACGCAGTATTTT. This chain uses TRBV7-9 with TRBJ2-3, with TRBD2 identical over 9 bases. The CDR3 contains 17 residues. Germline V CDR1 and CDR2: SEHNR, FQNEAQ (reference sequence). With 5 bases clipped from V and 3 bases from J, the junction kept 12 bases outside the gene matches.

In nucleotides, the CDR3 is TGTGCCAGCAGTTTAGACACAAGGGGGAATTCACCCCTCCACTTT. Its protein is CASSLDTRGNSPLHF. The J gene is TRBJ1-6, the V gene TRBV6-5; D possibly corresponds to TRBD1 (6 bases). V dropped 4 bases and J dropped 7 bases, with 14 bases sitting between them. Germline V lookup: CDR1 MNHEY, CDR2 SVGAGI. The CDR3 spans 15 residues.

V and J are TRBV10-1 and TRBJ2-7, with 7 bases aligning to TRBD1. With 2 bases clipped from V and 13 bases from J, the junction kept 8 bases outside the gene matches. This CDR3 spans 12 amino acids. CDR1 WNHNN and CDR2 SYGVQD come from the germline V gene (reference sequence). CDR3 coding DNA: TGCGCCAGCAGTGAGGGGGACAGACCCTTCTACTTC. It encodes CASSEGDRPFYF.

CDR3 in amino acids: CASSQDSSNEQFF. CDR3 in DNA: TGCGCCAGCAGCCAAGATTCCAGCAATGAGCAGTTCTTC. The V gene is TRBV4-1, the J gene TRBJ2-1; D ambiguous. Germline lookup yields CDR1 MGHRA and CDR2 YSYEKL. Trimming shortened V by 0 bases and J by 6 bases, and 6 bases separated the two germline ends. CDR3 size: 13 residues.

The chain employs TRBV18 and TRBJ2-1, with a possible D match to TRBD1 (5 bases). Germline V gene sequence: CDR1 KGHSH, CDR2 LQKENI. The CDR3 spans 17 residues. V shed 3 bases and J shed 0 bases, with 15 bases lying between them. The CDR3 region is CASSPGQGSNSYNEQFF. CDR3 bases: TGTGCCAGCTCACCGGGGCAGGGTTCCAACTCCTACAATGAGCAGTTCTTC. Supplemented by reference TRBV18 and TRBJ2-1, the full variable domain reads NAGVMQNPRHLVRRRGQEARLRCSPMKGHSHVYWYRQLPEEGLKFMVYLQKENIIDESGMPKERFSAEFPKEGPSILRIQQVVRGDSAAYFCASSPGQGSNSYNEQFFGPGTRLTVL.

This chain connects TRBV3-1 (or the pseudogene TRBV3-2) to TRBJ2-7; TRBD1 agrees at 8 bases. This CDR3 region has 15 residues. Unmatched junction bases numbered 3, after V lost 2 bases and J lost 0 bases. CDR1 and CDR2 from the germline V gene are LGHDT and YNNKEL (reference sequence). The CDR3 is CASSQSGGRSYEQYF. The CDR3 DNA follows: TGTGCCAGCAGCCAATCAGGGGGCCGCTCCTACGAGCAGTACTTC.

V and J are TRBV19 and TRBJ1-1; D not resolved. Germline V lookup: CDR1 LNHDA, CDR2 SQIVND (reference sequence). The CDR3 spans 14 residues. The germline V and J ends were trimmed by 6 bases and 0 bases, with 11 bases remaining between them. DNA of the CDR3: TGTGCCAGTAGGCCCGGAGTGGTGAACACTGAAGCTTTCTTT. Translation: CASRPGVVNTEAFF.

This chain joins TRBV12-3 or TRBV12-4 and TRBJ1-2; possibly TRBD1 for D (6 bases). Deletions cut 5 bases from V and 7 bases from J, with 14 bases between. The CDR3 is 13 residues long. The CDR3 nucleotides are TGTGCCAGCAGTCGTGAGGGGGATCGTGGCTACACCTTC. It encodes CASSREGDRGYTF.

CDR3 in DNA: TGTGCCAGCAGCCCTCGGGTTTCCTCGAACACCGGGGAGCTGTTTTTT. It encodes CASSPRVSSNTGELFF. The chain carries TRBV7-2 and TRBJ2-2, with D hard to call. The CDR3 length is 16 residues. Germline assignment: CDR1 SGHTA and CDR2 FQGNSA. V lost 5 bases, J lost 0 bases, and 13 bases lay in between.

The chain is built from TRBV7-2 and TRBJ2-6; no definite D call. Germline CDR1 and CDR2: SGHTA and FQGNSA. V lost 6 bases and J lost 1, with 4 bases in between. This CDR3 spans 13 amino acids. The DNA of the CDR3 is TGTGCCAGCAGTCGTTCTGGGGCCAACGTCCTGACTTTC. It specifies CASSRSGANVLTF.

The chain combines TRBV7-9 with TRBJ1-5; possible D gene TRBD1, 5 bases. Per germline, CDR1 SEHNR and CDR2 FQNEAQ (reference sequence). The V and J ends lost 0 bases and 5 bases respectively, with 17 bases between them. The CDR3 has 17 amino acids. DNA for the CDR3: TGTGCCAGCAGCTTAGCGTTAGGAACGGGACTCGATCAGCCCCAGCATTTT. Its protein is CASSLALGTGLDQPQHF.

J is TRBJ1-3 and V is TRBV5-1; 8 nucleotides line up with TRBD1. The CDR3 extends over 16 amino acids. Germline CDR1 reads SGHRS; CDR2 reads YFSETQ. Losses at the gene ends were 0 bases for V and 0 bases for J; bases not matched to a gene: 2. The DNA for the CDR3 is TGCGCCAGCAGCTTGGGGACAGGGATCTCTGGAAACACCATATATTTT. Its translation is CASSLGTGISGNTIYF.

J is TRBJ2-1 and V is TRBV19, with 9 bases matching TRBD2. Germline V gene lookup returns CDR1 LNHDA and CDR2 SQIVND (reference sequence). The trim removed 4 bases at V and 7 bases at J, leaving 11 bases unmatched. The CDR3 is 16 residues long. In DNA form, the CDR3 reads TGTGCCAGTAGTACCGGGACTAGCAGGGTGTGGAATGAGCAGTTCTTC. Amino acid sequence: CASSTGTSRVWNEQFF.

A few counts support this clone. The rearrangement joins TRBV5-1 to TRBJ2-7, with 9 bases that match TRBD2. This CDR3 region has 15 residues. Per germline, CDR1 SGHRS and CDR2 YFSETQ. V shed 2 bases and J 7 bases; nucleotides not matched to a gene: 10. The CDR3, as DNA: TGCGCCAGCAGCTTAGGCGGGAGGGCCTACGGGGAGCAGTACTTC. Its protein product is CASSLGGRAYGEQYF.

The CDR3, as DNA: TGTGCCAGCAGGGACTCTCGTTTTCAGGAGCAGTACTTC. This translates into CASRDSRFQEQYF. The genes are TRBV6-5 and TRBJ2-7; D may be TRBD2 (5 bases). Between the trimmed V and J ends, which lost 6 bases and 7 bases, there was a span of 16 bases. The CDR3 is 13 residues long. Per germline, CDR1 MNHEY and CDR2 SVGAGI.

In its sample, this clone was seen many times. The chain links TRBV19 to TRBJ1-1, with 9 bases lining up with TRBD1. V dropped 8 bases and J dropped 3; count of bases not matched to a gene: 22. The CDR3 is 19 residues long. Germline V gene sequence: CDR1 LNHDA, CDR2 SQIVND (reference sequence). The CDR3 protein is CASGDGQGTTFESYTEAFF. For the CDR3, the DNA is TGTGCCAGTGGGGACGGACAGGGGACCACTTTTGAGTCGTACACTGAAGCTTTCTTT.